Listed here is a single TCR beta chain. Study processing details: Cell counts per sample came from amplifying reference gene primers. Using immunoSEQ multiplex PCR, the repertoire was profiled, and TCRdb retains in-frame clones only, with some absent. V, J and clone size were drawn from that table, and D and trimming were deduced from the DNA. The table includes a few hundred thousand clones, 86% detected once. Germline V CDR1 and CDR2: GTSNPN, SVGIG (reference sequence). This CDR3 region has 15 residues. Trimming cost V 2 bases and J 10 bases; bases outside gene matches: 12. The sample originates from a study of blood T cell repertoires in COVID-19. Looking at the study overall: Nucleic acid was either cDNA or gDNA, and it came from T cells, B-cell-depleted T cells, or PBMCs.

The chain recombines TRBV30 with TRBJ1-4; TRBD1 agrees at 8 bases. The sequence came from a woman between 45 and 65 years old with acute or convalescent COVID-19. Material: peripheral blood. The DNA for the CDR3 is TGTGCCTGGAGTCCAACCGGACAGGGTGGACGAAAACTGTTTTTT. Its translation: CAWSPTGQGGRKLFF.